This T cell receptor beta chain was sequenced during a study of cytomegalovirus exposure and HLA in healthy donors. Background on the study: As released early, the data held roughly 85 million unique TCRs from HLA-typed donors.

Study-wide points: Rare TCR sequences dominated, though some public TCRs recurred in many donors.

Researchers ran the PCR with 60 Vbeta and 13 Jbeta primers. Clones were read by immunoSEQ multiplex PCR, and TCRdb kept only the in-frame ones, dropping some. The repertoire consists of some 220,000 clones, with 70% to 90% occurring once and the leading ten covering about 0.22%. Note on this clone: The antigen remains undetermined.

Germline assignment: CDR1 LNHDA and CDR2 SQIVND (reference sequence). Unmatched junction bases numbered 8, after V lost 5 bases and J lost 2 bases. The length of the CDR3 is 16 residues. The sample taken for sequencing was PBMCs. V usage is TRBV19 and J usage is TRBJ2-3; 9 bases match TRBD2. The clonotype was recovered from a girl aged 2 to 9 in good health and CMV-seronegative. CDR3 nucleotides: TGTGCCAGTAGTGATGGGACTAGCCTATCCACAGATACGCAGTATTTT. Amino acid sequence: CASSDGTSLSTDTQYF.